The 27 T cell receptor beta chains below all came from one sample that was sequenced in a study of neurological immune-mediated disorders. TCRdb re-called the 5' RACE reads with MiXCR, one entry per CDR3 protein. The table records tens of thousands of distinct CDR3 sequences, 3.8% of them present only once. Specimen: PBMCs. The receptor set was obtained from a man aged 25 to 40 with multiple sclerosis.

This clonotype was counted many times. The rearrangement joins TRBV3-1 to TRBJ1-4; D might be TRBD1 (6 bases). The CDR3 extends over 16 amino acids. Trimming took 0 bases from V and 3 from J, leaving 11 bases between them. The V gene's germline CDR1 is LGHDT and CDR2 YNNKEL (reference sequence). This CDR3 is CASSQDGRGANEKLFF. The CDR3 DNA is TGTGCCAGCAGCCAAGATGGGAGGGGGGCTAATGAAAAACTGTTTTTT.

This clonotype rates as medium-sized. V is TRBV29-1 and J is TRBJ1-3, with D possibly TRBD1 on 5 matching bases. Germline CDR1 is SQVTM and CDR2 is ANQGSEA. V was clipped by 8 bases and J by 1 base, with 9 bases between them. The CDR3 loop spans 12 amino acids. DNA of the CDR3: TGCAGCTCAAGGACATCTGGAAACACCATATATTTT. It translates to CSSRTSGNTIYF.

This clonotype was observed many times. V usage is TRBV27 and J usage is TRBJ1-1, with 7 bases matching TRBD1. Germline loops: CDR1 MNHEY, CDR2 SMNVEV (reference sequence). The CDR3 runs 14 residues. V lost 6 bases, J lost 6 bases, and 10 bases stayed unmatched. The DNA of the CDR3 is TGTGCCAGCAGAACGACAGGGAACACCCCTGAAGCTTTCTTT. Protein: CASRTTGNTPEAFF.

The sample holds many counts of this clonotype. The chain couples TRBV9 to TRBJ2-3, with 9 bases aligning to TRBD2. Germline assignment: CDR1 SGDLS and CDR2 YYNGEE. Losses at the gene ends were 4 bases for V and 4 bases for J; bases not matched to a gene: 13. This CDR3 is built from 17 residues. The CDR3 loop reads CASSPGVVAGASDTQYF. The CDR3 DNA reads TGTGCCAGCAGCCCGGGGGTGGTAGCGGGGGCCTCAGATACGCAGTATTTT. Complete variable domain (other parts from reference TRBV9 and TRBJ2-3): DSGVTQTPKHLITATGQRVTLRCSPRSGDLSVYWYQQSLDQGLQFLIQYYNGEERAKGNILERFSAQQFPDLHSELNLSSLELGDSALYFCASSPGVVAGASDTQYFGPGTRLTVL.

As for this clonotype: With a much larger clone just one base away, this may be a read error. The V call is TRBV5-1, the J call TRBJ1-2; D possibly corresponds to TRBD1 (5 bases). Germline CDR1 SGHRS, CDR2 YFSETQ. CDR3 length: 15 amino acids. CDR3: CANSLLGTPVGGYTF. The CDR3 nucleotides read TGCGCCAACAGCCTCCTAGGGACGCCCGTGGGTGGCTACACCTTC.

This chain joins TRBV29-1 and TRBJ1-1, with D unresolved. Per the germline V gene, CDR1 is SQVTM and CDR2 is ANQGSEA. This CDR3 spans 12 amino acids. The germline V and J ends were trimmed by 4 bases and 0 bases, with 6 bases remaining between them. The CDR3 region is CSVVQMNTEAFF. The CDR3 nucleotides read TGCAGCGTTGTACAGATGAACACTGAAGCTTTCTTT. Supplemented by reference TRBV29-1 and TRBJ1-1, the full variable domain reads SAVISQKPSRDICQRGTSLTIQCQVDSQVTMMFWYRQQPGQSLTLIATANQGSEATYESGFVIDKFPISRPNLTFSTLTVSNMSPEDSSIYLCSVVQMNTEAFFGQGTRLTVV.

The table lists this clonotype with many counts. The chain couples TRBV20-1 to TRBJ2-7; TRBD1 agrees at 9 bases. Germline CDR1 reads DFQATT; CDR2 reads SNEGSKA (reference sequence). The CDR3 runs to 14 residues. Germline trimming cut 1 base from V and 7 bases from J; bases unmatched to any gene: 8. The CDR3 region has the DNA TGCAGTGCTAGAGTACACAGGGGGCATGAAGAGCAGTACTTC. Protein: CSARVHRGHEEQYF.

This clonotype was seen ten or more times. The chain joins TRBV20-1 to TRBJ1-4, with D tentatively TRBD1 (5 bases). The germline V gene encodes CDR1 DFQATT and CDR2 SNEGSKA (reference sequence). V gave up 3 bases and J gave up 2 bases, with 7 bases separating them. CDR3 length: 13 residues. CDR3 coding DNA: TGCAGTGCTAGGGGACTGACTAATGAAAAACTGTTTTTT. This gives the protein CSARGLTNEKLFF.

In its sample, this clonotype was seen many times. The chain is built from TRBV5-1 and TRBJ1-2, with 8 positions matching TRBD1. This CDR3 has 15 residues. Germline values: CDR1 SGHRS, CDR2 YFSETQ. V shed 3 bases and J 2 bases; nucleotides not matched to a gene: 6. The CDR3 protein is CASSSWTGSNYGYTF. CDR3 DNA sequence: TGCGCCAGCAGCTCCTGGACAGGGAGCAACTATGGCTACACCTTC.

The gene calls are TRBV7-9 and TRBJ2-3, with TRBD1 matching over 8 bases. After removal of 5 bases from V and 2 bases from J, the junction contained 9 bases not matched to a gene. CDR1 is SEHNR and CDR2 is FQNEAQ in the germline V gene (reference sequence). There are 16 residues in the CDR3. The CDR3 is CASSERTGIHTDTQYF. DNA of the CDR3: TGTGCCAGCAGCGAAAGGACAGGGATCCACACAGATACGCAGTATTTT.

The chain has TRBV5-1 and TRBJ1-1; D is unresolved. Trimming removed 5 bases at V and 4 bases at J, with 15 bases between. The CDR3 has 14 residues. Germline V gives CDR1 SGHRS, CDR2 YFSETQ. In nucleotides, the CDR3 is TGCGCCAGCAGTCCTGGGTCAGGAATCACTGAAGCTTTCTTT. Translating gives CASSPGSGITEAFF.

This clonotype rates as medium-sized. The chain links TRBV5-1 to TRBJ1-6, with D possibly being TRBD1 (5 bases). The ends were cut back, 6 bases at V and 5 bases at J, with 9 bases in the middle. The CDR3 totals 13 residues. CDR1 and CDR2 (germline): SGHRS, YFSETQ. CDR3 sequence: CASTGGNNSPLHF. The DNA of the CDR3 is TGCGCCAGCACGGGGGGAAATAATTCACCCCTCCACTTT. Supplemented by reference TRBV5-1 and TRBJ1-6, the full variable domain reads KAGVTQTPRYLIKTRGQQVTLSCSPISGHRSVSWYQQTPGQGLQFLFEYFSETQRNKGNFPGRFSGRQFSNSRSEMNVSTLELGDSALYLCASTGGNNSPLHFGNGTRLTVT.

This clonotype was counted at least ten times. The chain links TRBV5-1 to TRBJ1-5, with TRBD1 matching 7 bases. Germline CDR1 and CDR2: SGHRS and YFSETQ. With 4 bases clipped from V and 5 bases from J, the junction kept 6 bases outside the gene matches. The CDR3 sequence is 14 residues long. The CDR3 loop is CASSPGTDYQPQHF. The CDR3 DNA follows: TGCGCCAGCAGCCCTGGGACAGACTATCAGCCCCAGCATTTT.

In its sample, this clonotype was seen many times. The V call is TRBV29-1, the J call TRBJ2-3; D is ambiguous. Germline V gene sequence: CDR1 SQVTM, CDR2 ANQGSEA. Trimming took 3 bases from V and 3 from J, leaving 4 bases between them. The CDR3 loop spans 11 amino acids. CDR3 residues: CSVEGTDTQYF. The CDR3 bases are TGCAGCGTTGAGGGTACAGATACGCAGTATTTT.

As to this clonotype: One base away lies a much larger clone, so this may be a sequencing read error. The chain is built from TRBV15 and TRBJ2-5; a weak D match, TRBD2 (5 bases). The CDR3 covers 14 residues. Germline CDR1 reads LNHNV; CDR2 reads YYDKDF (reference sequence). Between the trimmed V and J ends, which lost 3 bases and 5 bases, there was a span of 13 bases. This CDR3 is CATSRPGIAETQYF. The CDR3 DNA follows: TGTGCCACCAGCAGGCCGGGAATAGCCGAGACCCAGTACTTC.

This clonotype showed up many times. The rearrangement links TRBV20-1 to TRBJ2-5; D is unclear. From germline, CDR1 is DFQATT and CDR2 SNEGSKA (reference sequence). This CDR3 is built from 13 residues. Deletions cut 5 bases from V and 5 bases from J, with 15 bases between. CDR3 in DNA: TGCAGTGCTTCCCAAGGGAATGGCGAGACCCAGTACTTC. Translated, it gives CSASQGNGETQYF.

This clonotype appeared many times. V gene TRBV7-6 combines with J gene TRBJ1-1; D is perhaps TRBD1 (5 bases). V lost 3 bases and J lost 4, with 12 bases in between. The CDR3 extends over 14 amino acids. Per the germline V gene, CDR1 is SGHVS and CDR2 is FNYEAQ. CDR3 sequence reads: CASSFGWGGTEAFF. The CDR3 nucleotides are TGTGCCAGCAGCTTTGGGTGGGGCGGCACTGAAGCTTTCTTT.

This clonotype has a count of ten or more. The chain uses TRBV18 and TRBJ1-5; D is unclear. CDR1 is KGHSH and CDR2 is LQKENI in the germline V gene. This CDR3 comprises 15 residues. The ends were cut back, 0 bases at V and 10 bases at J, with 16 bases in the middle. CDR3 in amino acids: CASSPPSLGSSPQHF. CDR3 bases: TGTGCCAGCTCACCACCGAGCTTGGGCTCTTCACCCCAGCATTTT.

This clonotype was counted many times. The chain has TRBV20-1 and TRBJ1-1; no clear D gene. Germline values: CDR1 DFQATT, CDR2 SNEGSKA (reference sequence). Trimming cost V 2 bases and J 4 bases, with 14 bases left between them. The CDR3 loop spans 14 amino acids. The CDR3 DNA is TGCAGTGCTAGAACCCCCTCGTGGAGCACTGAAGCTTTCTTT. Translation gives CSARTPSWSTEAFF.

In this sample, this clonotype turned up many times. V gene TRBV7-2 combines with J gene TRBJ1-1; D call uncertain. The CDR3 spans 13 residues. Germline assignment: CDR1 SGHTA and CDR2 FQGNSA. With 4 bases removed from V and 0 bases from J, the gap between germline ends came to 6 bases. The CDR3 DNA follows: TGTGCCAGCAGCTCGGGATTGAACACTGAAGCTTTCTTT. This codes for CASSSGLNTEAFF.

This clonotype was seen repeatedly, ten times or more. V gene TRBV6-6 combines with J gene TRBJ2-1; D assignment may be TRBD1 or TRBD2 (7 bases each). The germline V gene has CDR1 MNHNY and CDR2 SVGAGI (reference sequence). Trimming cost V 4 bases and J 9 bases, with 10 bases left between them. This CDR3 comprises 12 residues. Here the CDR3 reads CASSSRGGEQFF. The CDR3 DNA reads TGTGCCAGCAGTTCCAGGGGGGGTGAGCAGTTCTTC.

Details on this clonotype: The final CDR3 position lacks the conserved phenylalanine or tryptophan, pointing to a likely read error. The gene calls are TRBV5-1 and TRBJ2-5; the match to TRBD1 covers 8 bases. CDR1 and CDR2 (germline): SGHRS, YFSETQ. The junction had 2 bases not matched to a gene; V was cut back by 0 bases and J by 1 base. CDR3 length: 15 residues. The CDR3 loop is CASSLETGAQETQYN. The CDR3 nucleotides read TGCGCCAGCAGCTTGGAGACAGGGGCCCAAGAGACCCAGTACAAC.

This clonotype appeared many times. The V and J genes are TRBV29-1 and TRBJ2-1; the match to TRBD2 covers 10 bases. Germline V CDR1 and CDR2: SQVTM, ANQGSEA. The CDR3 has 15 residues. The V gene end was trimmed by 4 bases and the J gene end by 7 bases; junction bases not matched to a gene: 10. CDR3 nucleotide sequence: TGCAGCGTTGGGGCTAGCGGGGGCGAAGGGAATGAGCAGTTCTTC. Translation: CSVGASGGEGNEQFF.

This clonotype was seen many times. The chain is built from TRBV6-5 and TRBJ2-5; D unresolved. The germline CDR1 and CDR2 sequences are MNHEY and SVGAGI. CDR3 size: 14 residues. V was trimmed by 2 bases and J by 5 bases, leaving 12 bases between them. The CDR3 DNA is TGTGCCAGCAGTTACGAGGCTAGAGAGGAGACCCAGTACTTC. Translation: CASSYEAREETQYF.

This clonotype appeared many times. The genes are TRBV20-1 and TRBJ1-1; D gene unclear. Between the trimmed V and J ends, which lost 3 bases and 4 bases, there was a span of 6 bases. Germline V lookup: CDR1 DFQATT, CDR2 SNEGSKA (reference sequence). The CDR3 extends over 11 amino acids. CDR3 region: CSASPATEAFF. CDR3 DNA: TGCAGTGCTAGCCCAGCCACTGAAGCTTTCTTT.

In its sample, this clonotype was seen a few times. The genes are TRBV7-8 and TRBJ2-6; D uncertain. The CDR3 loop spans 16 amino acids. Germline V lookup: CDR1 SGHVS, CDR2 FQNEAQ. V gave up 5 bases and J gave up 4 bases, with 15 bases separating them. In DNA form, the CDR3 reads TGTGCCAGCAGCCTGGTGGCGGATCGGGGGGCCAACGTCCTGACTTTC. Its translation: CASSLVADRGANVLTF.

This clonotype was recorded at least ten times. V gene TRBV10-3 combines with J gene TRBJ1-2; D call uncertain. Between the trimmed V and J ends, which lost 4 bases and 2 bases, there was a span of 14 bases. The germline V gene encodes CDR1 ENHRY and CDR2 SYGVKD. This CDR3 has 15 residues. The DNA for the CDR3 is TGTGCCATCAGTGGCGGGAATGCGAACAACTATGGCTACACCTTC. The encoded protein is CAISGGNANNYGYTF.